Below, 24 T cell receptor beta chains from the same sample are listed, as sequenced in a study of blood T cells in healthy people across ages. A second PCR, run for about 6 to 12 cycles, used a sample-barcoded 5' primer plus a J-beta primer mix. TCRdb re-analysed the 5' RACE reads in MiXCR, keeping a single row per CDR3 protein. The sample includes around 870,000 distinct CDR3 sequences, about 30% of them seen just once. The source material was blood. The receptors originated from a woman aged 80 or older in good health.

Many counts were recorded for this clonotype. The gene calls are TRBV7-9 and TRBJ2-3; 11 bases line up with TRBD2. J lost 1 base, V lost 5 bases, and 5 bases had no gene match. This CDR3 is 16 amino acids long. The germline gives CDR1 SEHNR, CDR2 FQNEAQ (reference sequence). The CDR3 sequence: CASSPSTSGGTDTQYF. The DNA of the CDR3 is TGTGCCAGCAGCCCGTCGACTAGCGGGGGCACAGATACGCAGTATTTT.

Of note for this clonotype: This may arise from a read error, as a much more abundant clone is one base away. V is TRBV9 and J is TRBJ2-7, with unresolved D. Trimming removed 1 base from V and 7 bases from J, with 18 bases in between. Per germline, CDR1 SGDLS and CDR2 YYNGEE. This CDR3 spans 15 amino acids. In nucleotides, the CDR3 is TGTGCCAGCAGCGTATCCGGCAACTCCTACAATGAGCAGTACTTC. Its protein is CASSVSGNSYNEQYF.

J is TRBJ1-1 and V is TRBV6-5, with 8 bases identical to TRBD1. The CDR3 loop spans 11 amino acids. Trimming removed 6 bases from V and 8 bases from J; junction bases left unmatched: 2. From germline, CDR1 is MNHEY and CDR2 SVGAGI. DNA for the CDR3: TGTGCCAGCAGATACAGGGGGGAAGCTTTCTTT. It codes for CASRYRGEAFF.

This chain connects TRBV9 to TRBJ2-6; no firm D call. The CDR3 contains 14 residues. Trimming took 3 bases from V and 2 from J, leaving 6 bases between them. Germline CDR1 and CDR2: SGDLS and YYNGEE. The CDR3 DNA reads TGTGCCAGCAGCGGAGTGGCTGGGGCCAACGTCCTGACTTTC. This sequence encodes CASSGVAGANVLTF.

This clonotype was detected ten times or more. The chain uses TRBV20-1 and TRBJ1-5; D gene ambiguous. V was shortened by 4 bases and J by 4 bases, with 11 bases between the two germline ends. Per the germline V gene, CDR1 is DFQATT and CDR2 is SNEGSKA (reference sequence). There are 13 residues in the CDR3. The CDR3 loop reads CSANRADNQPQHF. As DNA, the CDR3 is TGCAGTGCTAACCGGGCCGATAATCAGCCCCAGCATTTT.

Worth noting for this clonotype: It may be a read error: a sequence one base away is much more abundant. The CDR3 loop reads CATAHRTGPYNEQFF. The DNA for the CDR3 is TGTGCCACCGCTCATCGGACAGGGCCTTACAATGAGCAGTTCTTC. The chain links TRBV11-2 to TRBJ2-1; 8 positions agree with TRBD1. The CDR3 spans 15 residues. The trim removed 10 bases at V and 4 bases at J, leaving 12 bases unmatched. Germline V lookup: CDR1 SGHAT, CDR2 FQNNGV. The whole variable domain, remainder taken from reference TRBV11-2 and TRBJ2-1, is EAGVAQSPRYKIIEKRQSVAFWCNPISGHATLYWYQQILGQGPKLLIQFQNNGVVDDSQLPKDRFSAERLKGVDSTLKIQPAKLEDSAVYLCATAHRTGPYNEQFFGPGTRLTVL.

This clonotype was detected ten times or more. DNA of the CDR3: TGTGCCAGCAGTGAGCCCCACATCCGAGGAGAGACCCAGTACTTC. Protein: CASSEPHIRGETQYF. The V call is TRBV25-1, the J call TRBJ2-5; D call uncertain. Germline V gene data show CDR1 as MGHDK and CDR2 as SYGVNS. Trimming stripped 3 bases from V and 4 bases from J, with 15 bases between. The CDR3 loop spans 15 amino acids.

The table lists this clonotype with many counts. The chain has TRBV27 and TRBJ1-6; TRBD1 is a possible D gene (5 bases). Trimming stripped 1 base from V and 3 bases from J, with 10 bases between. CDR1 is MNHEY and CDR2 is SMNVEV in the germline V gene (reference sequence). This CDR3 has 16 residues. The CDR3 DNA sequence: TGTGCCAGCAGTTTATGGAGCAGGGACTATAATTCACCCCTCCACTTT. Translation: CASSLWSRDYNSPLHF.

Note on this clonotype: Relative to the germline gene, one junction end is altered; a read error may explain this. The chain combines TRBV18 with TRBJ2-5, with a possible D match to TRBD2 (6 bases). Germline loops: CDR1 KGHSH, CDR2 LQKENI. There are 13 residues in the CDR3. The CDR3 nucleotides are TGTGTCAGCTCCGCGGGGACGCAAGAGACCCAGTACTTC. Its protein is CVSSAGTQETQYF.

This clonotype was detected only a few times. The chain recombines TRBV12-3 or TRBV12-4 with TRBJ1-1, with D tentatively TRBD1 (6 bases). The CDR3 consists of 15 residues. The V and J ends lost 4 bases and 3 bases respectively, with 15 bases between them. CDR3 DNA: TGTGCCAGCAGTTGTAAGGGGGGGGGTGACACTGAAGCTTTCTTT. It yields the protein CASSCKGGGDTEAFF.

The CDR3 loop is CASSPSGQGRTEAFF. Here the CDR3 DNA reads TGTGCCAGCTCACCTTCTGGACAGGGGCGAACCGAAGCTTTCTTT. The chain combines TRBV18 with TRBJ1-1; TRBD1 agrees at 9 bases. J lost 8 bases, V lost 3 bases, and 10 bases had no gene match. This CDR3 has 15 amino acids. CDR1 is KGHSH and CDR2 is LQKENI in the germline V gene.

This clonotype was detected a few times. The chain carries TRBV14 and TRBJ2-2; TRBD2 is a possible D gene (5 bases). Trimming shortened V by 1 base and J by 4 bases, and 16 bases separated the two germline ends. The germline CDR1 and CDR2 sequences are SGHDN and FVKESK. This CDR3 contains 17 residues. The CDR3, as DNA: TGTGCCAGCAGCCAAGGAGCCACCGGCGGGCGCACCGGGGAGCTGTTTTTT. It is translated as CASSQGATGGRTGELFF.

This rearrangement joins TRBV9 to TRBJ1-1; D uncertain. The CDR3 has 14 residues. V lost 0 bases and J 2 bases, leaving 8 bases between the germline ends. Germline V gene sequence: CDR1 SGDLS, CDR2 YYNGEE. The chain's CDR3 is CASSVVEGNTEAFF. For the CDR3, the DNA is TGTGCCAGCAGCGTAGTTGAGGGAAACACTGAAGCTTTCTTT.

The chain combines TRBV7-8 with TRBJ2-1, with D unresolved. The V end lost 0 bases, the J end lost 6 bases, and 12 bases lay between the germline ends. The CDR3 has 15 residues. CDR1 and CDR2 (germline): SGHVS, FQNEAQ. For the CDR3, the DNA is TGTGCCAGCAGCTTAGCATTGAGTTGGGGCAATGAGCAGTTCTTC. This encodes CASSLALSWGNEQFF.

The CDR3 reads CASNPTGTSDEQYF. Here the CDR3 DNA reads TGTGCCAGCAACCCGACAGGGACCAGTGACGAGCAGTACTTC. The chain has TRBV7-8 and TRBJ2-5, with 7 bases identical to TRBD1. Matching the DNA end better, TRBJ2-7 makes the J call doubtful. Germline CDR1 reads SGHVS; CDR2 reads FQNEAQ. This CDR3 spans 14 amino acids.

In the case of this clonotype: A read error may explain this, as a much larger clone is one base away. This sequence joins TRBV7-2 and TRBJ2-7, with a weak D call TRBD2 (5 bases). Germline V gene lookup returns CDR1 SGHTA and CDR2 FQGNSA. Trimming shortened V by 4 bases and J by 7 bases, and 20 bases separated the two germline ends. This CDR3 region has 15 residues. The CDR3 sequence: CASSSAGLNYNEQYF. The CDR3 nucleotides read TGTGCCAGCAGCTCGGCGGGCCTAAATTACAATGAGCAGTACTTC. Looking up the rest from reference TRBV7-2 and TRBJ2-7 gives the full variable domain: GAGVSQSPSNKVTEKGKDVELRCDPISGHTALYWYRQSLGQGLEFLIYFQGNSAPDKSGLPSDRFSAERTGGSVSTLTIQRTQQEDSAVYLCASSSAGLNYNEQYFGPGTRLTVT.

The CDR3 here is CASSSGRSDSAGYTF. Written as DNA, the CDR3 is TGTGCCAGCAGCTCAGGGAGGAGCGATTCGGCTGGCTACACCTTC. V is TRBV7-1 and J is TRBJ1-2; D gene ambiguous. TRBV7-1 is classed as an ORF, of uncertain function. The CDR3 contains 15 residues. The V end was cut by 1 base, the J end by 7 bases, with 16 bases between.

The chain carries TRBV11-2 and TRBJ1-1; D not resolved. The CDR3 is made up of 11 amino acids. The germline CDR1 and CDR2 sequences are SGHAT and FQNNGV. V was shortened by 10 bases and J by 7 bases, with 13 bases between the two germline ends. The CDR3 loop reads CATTPAGEAFF. DNA for the CDR3: TGTGCCACTACGCCCGCGGGTGAAGCTTTCTTT.

With respect to this clonotype: This may stem from a read error, because a much larger clone lies one nucleotide away. This chain uses TRBV9 with TRBJ2-1; 11 nucleotides agree with TRBD2. CDR3 length: 16 residues. Germline loops: CDR1 SGDLS, CDR2 YYNGEE. The CDR3 nucleotides read TGTGCCGGCAGCGCCTCCGGGACTAGCGGAAACAATGAGCAGTTCTTC. Encoded protein: CAGSASGTSGNNEQFF.

This clonotype was seen ten or more times. The chain couples TRBV4-1 to TRBJ2-4; tentatively, D is TRBD1 or TRBD2 (5 bases each). This CDR3 has 15 amino acids. Trimming removed 1 base at V and 0 bases at J, with 7 bases between. Per germline, CDR1 MGHRA and CDR2 YSYEKL. The CDR3, as DNA: TGCGCCAGCAGCCAAGTGGGGACAGCCAAAAACATTCAGTACTTC. Amino acids: CASSQVGTAKNIQYF.

As concerns this clonotype: The junction and the germline gene differ at one end; a read error may be behind it. The chain combines TRBV20-1 with TRBJ2-4; 7 bases fit TRBD1. The end of the DNA aligns better with TRBJ2-5, so the J call may be wrong. Germline V gene data show CDR1 as DFQATT and CDR2 as SNEGSKA (reference sequence). The CDR3 is 14 residues long. CDR3 residues: CSARPGTDQGTQYF. Written as DNA, the CDR3 is TGCAGTGCTAGGCCGGGGACAGACCAAGGGACCCAGTACTTC.

In this sample, this clonotype turned up many times. The V gene is TRBV5-5, the J gene TRBJ2-3; D possibly matches TRBD1 or TRBD2 (6 bases each). The length of the CDR3 is 17 residues. Germline V gives CDR1 SGHKS, CDR2 YYEKEE (reference sequence). The germline V and J ends were trimmed by 2 bases and 4 bases, with 20 bases remaining between them. In DNA, the CDR3 is TGTGCCAGCAGCTTTGAATCGACAGGAGGGTTGCCAGATACGCAGTATTTT. The encoded protein is CASSFESTGGLPDTQYF.

Of note for this clonotype: A clone one base away is much larger, so this may be a read error. The chain combines TRBV27 with TRBJ2-7; 8 nucleotides agree with TRBD2. The junction had 19 bases not matched to a gene; V was cut back by 5 bases and J by 7 bases. CDR1 is MNHEY and CDR2 is SMNVEV in the germline V gene (reference sequence). The CDR3 consists of 17 residues. The CDR3 reads CASSNRRTSGRHNEQYF. DNA for the CDR3: TGTGCCAGCAGTAACAGACGCACTAGCGGAAGACACAATGAGCAGTACTTC.

The chain joins TRBV11-1 to TRBJ2-5; 7 nucleotides line up with TRBD1. Germline V gene data show CDR1 as SGHAT and CDR2 as FQDESV (reference sequence). Trimming cost V 6 bases and J 4 bases; bases outside gene matches: 8. The length of the CDR3 is 14 residues. The CDR3 sequence is CASSYNRGGETQYF. The CDR3 DNA reads as TGTGCCAGCAGTTATAACAGGGGTGGAGAGACCCAGTACTTC. Drawing the rest from reference TRBV11-1 and TRBJ2-5, the complete variable domain is EAEVAQSPRYKITEKSQAVAFWCDPISGHATLYWYRQILGQGPELLVQFQDESVVDDSQLPKDRFSAERLKGVDSTLKIQPAELGDSAMYLCASSYNRGGETQYFGPGTRLLVL.